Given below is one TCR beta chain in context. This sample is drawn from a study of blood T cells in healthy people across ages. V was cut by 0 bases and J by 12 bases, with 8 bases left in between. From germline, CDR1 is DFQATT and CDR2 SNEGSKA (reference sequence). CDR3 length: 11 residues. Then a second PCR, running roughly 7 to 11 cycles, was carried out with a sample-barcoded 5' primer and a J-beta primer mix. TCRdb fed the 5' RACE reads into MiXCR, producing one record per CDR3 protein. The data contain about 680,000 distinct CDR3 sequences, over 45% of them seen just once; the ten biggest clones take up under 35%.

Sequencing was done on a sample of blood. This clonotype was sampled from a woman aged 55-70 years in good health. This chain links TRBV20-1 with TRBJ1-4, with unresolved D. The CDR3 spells CSARDRSELFF. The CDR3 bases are TGCAGTGCTAGAGATCGGTCGGAACTGTTTTTT.